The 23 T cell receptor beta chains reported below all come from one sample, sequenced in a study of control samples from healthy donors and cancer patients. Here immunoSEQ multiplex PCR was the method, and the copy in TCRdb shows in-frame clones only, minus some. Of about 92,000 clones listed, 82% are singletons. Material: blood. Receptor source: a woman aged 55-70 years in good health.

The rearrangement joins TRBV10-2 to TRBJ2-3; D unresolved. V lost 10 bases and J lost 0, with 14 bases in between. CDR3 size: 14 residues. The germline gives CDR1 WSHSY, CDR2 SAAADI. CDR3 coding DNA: TGCGCCACCAGGCGCGAAAAAAGCACAGATACGCAGTATTTT. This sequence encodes CATRREKSTDTQYF.

CDR3 protein: CASSIQPNTEAFF. The CDR3 region has the DNA TGTGCCAGCAGTATCCAGCCGAACACTGAAGCTTTCTTT. The V call is TRBV27, the J call TRBJ1-1; no clear D. The germline V and J ends were trimmed by 5 bases and 1 base, with 8 bases remaining between them. The CDR3 has 13 residues. Germline loops: CDR1 MNHEY, CDR2 SMNVEV (reference sequence).

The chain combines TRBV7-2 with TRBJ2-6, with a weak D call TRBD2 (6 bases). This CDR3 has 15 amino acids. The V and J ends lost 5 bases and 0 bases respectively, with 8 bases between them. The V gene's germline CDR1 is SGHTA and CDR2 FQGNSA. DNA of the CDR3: TGTGCCAGCAGCGGGACTGACTCTGGGGCCAACGTCCTGACTTTC. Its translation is CASSGTDSGANVLTF.

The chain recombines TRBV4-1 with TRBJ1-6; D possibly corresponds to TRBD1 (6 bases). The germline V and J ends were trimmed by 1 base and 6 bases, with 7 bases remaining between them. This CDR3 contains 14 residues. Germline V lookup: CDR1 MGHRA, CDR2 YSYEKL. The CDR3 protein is CASSQGQANSPLHF. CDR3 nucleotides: TGCGCCAGCAGCCAAGGACAGGCTAATTCACCCCTCCACTTT.

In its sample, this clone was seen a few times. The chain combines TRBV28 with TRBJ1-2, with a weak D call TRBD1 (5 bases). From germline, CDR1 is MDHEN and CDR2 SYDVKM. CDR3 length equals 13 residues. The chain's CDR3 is CGGAPSRLYGYTF. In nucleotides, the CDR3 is TGTGGGGGCGCCCCCTCTCGCCTCTATGGCTACACCTTC.

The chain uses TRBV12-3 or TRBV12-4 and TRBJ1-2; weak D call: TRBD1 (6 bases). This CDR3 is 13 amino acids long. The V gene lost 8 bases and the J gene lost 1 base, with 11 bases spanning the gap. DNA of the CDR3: TGTGCCAGCGGGGGACACCTTAACTATGGCTACACCTTC. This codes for CASGGHLNYGYTF.

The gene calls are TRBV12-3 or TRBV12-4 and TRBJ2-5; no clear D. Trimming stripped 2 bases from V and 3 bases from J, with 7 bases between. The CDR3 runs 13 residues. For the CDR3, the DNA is TGTGCCAGCAGTTTATTGTGGGAAGAGACCCAGTACTTC. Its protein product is CASSLLWEETQYF.

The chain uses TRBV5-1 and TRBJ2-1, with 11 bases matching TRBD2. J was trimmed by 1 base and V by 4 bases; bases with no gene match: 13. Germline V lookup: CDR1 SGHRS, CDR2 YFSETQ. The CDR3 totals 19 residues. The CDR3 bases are TGCGCCAGCAGCCCGTTTGTAGCGGGAGGGCCGTATTCCTACAATGAGCAGTTCTTC. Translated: CASSPFVAGGPYSYNEQFF.

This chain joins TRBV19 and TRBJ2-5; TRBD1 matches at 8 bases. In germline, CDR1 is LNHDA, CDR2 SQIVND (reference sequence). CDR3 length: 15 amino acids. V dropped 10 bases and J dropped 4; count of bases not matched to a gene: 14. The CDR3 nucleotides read TGTGCCACTAGGGCCGGGACAGGAAATCTAGAGACCCAGTACTTC. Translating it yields CATRAGTGNLETQYF.

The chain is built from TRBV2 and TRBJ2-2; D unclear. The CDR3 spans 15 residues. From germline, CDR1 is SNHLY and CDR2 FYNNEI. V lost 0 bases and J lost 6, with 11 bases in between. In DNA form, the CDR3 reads TGTGCCAGCAGTGAAGCCGGGTTTACCGCCGGGGAGCTGTTTTTT. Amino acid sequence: CASSEAGFTAGELFF.

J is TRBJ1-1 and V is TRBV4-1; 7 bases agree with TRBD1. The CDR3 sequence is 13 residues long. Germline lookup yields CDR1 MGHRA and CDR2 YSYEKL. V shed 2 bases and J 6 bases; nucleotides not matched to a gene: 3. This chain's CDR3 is CASSQTGAPEAFF. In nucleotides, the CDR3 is TGCGCCAGCAGCCAAACAGGGGCCCCTGAAGCTTTCTTT.

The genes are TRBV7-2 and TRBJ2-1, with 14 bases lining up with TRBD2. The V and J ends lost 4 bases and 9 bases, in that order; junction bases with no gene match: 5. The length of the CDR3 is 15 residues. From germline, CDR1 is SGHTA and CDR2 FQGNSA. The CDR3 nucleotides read TGTGCCAGCAGCTCGGGACTAGCGGGAGAATCTGAGCAGTTCTTC. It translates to CASSSGLAGESEQFF. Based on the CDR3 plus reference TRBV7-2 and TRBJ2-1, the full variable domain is GAGVSQSPSNKVTEKGKDVELRCDPISGHTALYWYRQSLGQGLEFLIYFQGNSAPDKSGLPSDRFSAERTGGSVSTLTIQRTQQEDSAVYLCASSSGLAGESEQFFGPGTRLTVL.

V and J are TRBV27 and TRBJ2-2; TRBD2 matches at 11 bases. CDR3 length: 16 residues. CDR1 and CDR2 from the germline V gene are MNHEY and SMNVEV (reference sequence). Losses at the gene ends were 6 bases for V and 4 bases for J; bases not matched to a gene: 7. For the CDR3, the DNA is TGTGCCAGCAGCCCTAGCGGGAGGTCGGGCACCGGGGAGCTGTTTTTT. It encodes CASSPSGRSGTGELFF.

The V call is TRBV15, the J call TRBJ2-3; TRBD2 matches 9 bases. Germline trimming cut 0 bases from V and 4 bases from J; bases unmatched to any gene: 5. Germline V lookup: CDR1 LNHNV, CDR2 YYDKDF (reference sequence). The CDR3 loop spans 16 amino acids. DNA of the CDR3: TGTGCCACCAGCAGAGATTTAGCGGGAGAAGCAGATACGCAGTATTTT. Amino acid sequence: CATSRDLAGEADTQYF.

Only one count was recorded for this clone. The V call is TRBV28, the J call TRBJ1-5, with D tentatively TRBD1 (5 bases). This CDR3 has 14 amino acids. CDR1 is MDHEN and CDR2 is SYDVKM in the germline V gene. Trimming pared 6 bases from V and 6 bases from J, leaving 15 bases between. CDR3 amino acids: CASRKPQGGQPQHF. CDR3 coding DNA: TGTGCCAGCAGGAAGCCTCAGGGAGGTCAGCCCCAGCATTTT.

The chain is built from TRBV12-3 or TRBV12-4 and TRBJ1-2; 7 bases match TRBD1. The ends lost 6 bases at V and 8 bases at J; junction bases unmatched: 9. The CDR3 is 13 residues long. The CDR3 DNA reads TGTGCCAGCAGCTACGACAGGGAAGGGGGCTACACCTTC. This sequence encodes CASSYDREGGYTF.

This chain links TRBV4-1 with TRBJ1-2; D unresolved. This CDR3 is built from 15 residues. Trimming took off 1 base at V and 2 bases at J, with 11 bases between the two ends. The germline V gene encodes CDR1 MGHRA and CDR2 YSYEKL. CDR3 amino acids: CASSQVEFGNYGYTF. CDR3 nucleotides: TGCGCCAGCAGCCAAGTTGAGTTCGGGAACTATGGCTACACCTTC.

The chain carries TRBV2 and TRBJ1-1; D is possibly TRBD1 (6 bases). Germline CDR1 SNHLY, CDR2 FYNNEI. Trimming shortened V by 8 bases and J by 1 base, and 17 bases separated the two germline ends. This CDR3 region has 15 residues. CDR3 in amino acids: CASGGGLARNTEAFF. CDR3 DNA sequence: TGTGCCAGCGGAGGGGGTTTGGCACGGAACACTGAAGCTTTCTTT. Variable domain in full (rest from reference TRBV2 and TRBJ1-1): EPEVTQTPSHQVTQMGQEVILRCVPISNHLYFYWYRQILGQKVEFLVSFYNNEISEKSEIFDDQFSVERPDGSNFTLKIRSTKLEDSAMYFCASGGGLARNTEAFFGQGTRLTVV.

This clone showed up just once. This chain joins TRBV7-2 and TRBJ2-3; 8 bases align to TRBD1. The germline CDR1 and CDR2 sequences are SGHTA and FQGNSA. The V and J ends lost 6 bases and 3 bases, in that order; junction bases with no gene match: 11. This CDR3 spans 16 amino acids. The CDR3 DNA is TGTGCCAGCAGTTACCGGACAGGGATTAGGACAGATACGCAGTATTTT. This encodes CASSYRTGIRTDTQYF.

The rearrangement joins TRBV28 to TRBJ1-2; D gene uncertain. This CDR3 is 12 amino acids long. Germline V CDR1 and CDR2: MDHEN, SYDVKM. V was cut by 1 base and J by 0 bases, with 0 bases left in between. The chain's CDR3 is CASSLSNYGYTF. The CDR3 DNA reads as TGTGCCAGCAGTTTATCTAACTATGGCTACACCTTC.

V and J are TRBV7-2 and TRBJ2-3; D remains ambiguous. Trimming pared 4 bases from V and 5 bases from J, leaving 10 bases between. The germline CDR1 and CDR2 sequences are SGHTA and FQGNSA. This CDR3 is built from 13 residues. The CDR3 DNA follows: TGTGCCAGCAGCTCTAGGCGAGGAGATACGCAGTATTTT. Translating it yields CASSSRRGDTQYF.

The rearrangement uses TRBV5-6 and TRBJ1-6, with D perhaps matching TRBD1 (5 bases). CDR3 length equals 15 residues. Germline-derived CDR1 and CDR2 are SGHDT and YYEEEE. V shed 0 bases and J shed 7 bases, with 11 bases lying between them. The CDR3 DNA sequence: TGTGCCAGCAGCTTGGAGGAGGGACTGAATTCACCCCTCCACTTT. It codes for CASSLEEGLNSPLHF.

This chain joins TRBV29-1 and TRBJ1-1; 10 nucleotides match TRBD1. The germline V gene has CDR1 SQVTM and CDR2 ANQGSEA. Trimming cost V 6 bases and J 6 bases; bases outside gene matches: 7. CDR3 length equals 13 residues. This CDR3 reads CSVPGQGTAEAFF. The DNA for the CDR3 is TGCAGCGTCCCGGGACAGGGGACGGCTGAAGCTTTCTTT.